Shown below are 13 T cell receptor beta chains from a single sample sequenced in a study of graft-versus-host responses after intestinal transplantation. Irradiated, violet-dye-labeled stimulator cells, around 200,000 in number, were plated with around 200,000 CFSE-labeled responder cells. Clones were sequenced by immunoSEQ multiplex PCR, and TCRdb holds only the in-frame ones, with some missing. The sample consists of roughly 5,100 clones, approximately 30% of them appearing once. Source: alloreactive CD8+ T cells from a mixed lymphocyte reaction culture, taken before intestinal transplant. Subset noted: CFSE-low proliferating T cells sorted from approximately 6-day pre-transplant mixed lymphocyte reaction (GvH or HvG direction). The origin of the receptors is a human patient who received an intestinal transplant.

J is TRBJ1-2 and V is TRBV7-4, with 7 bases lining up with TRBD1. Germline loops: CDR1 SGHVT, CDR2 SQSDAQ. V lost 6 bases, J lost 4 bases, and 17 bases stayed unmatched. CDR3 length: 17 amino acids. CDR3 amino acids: CASSSPLLDRKFYGYTF. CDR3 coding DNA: TGTGCCAGCAGTTCGCCCCTCCTGGACAGGAAGTTCTATGGCTACACCTTC. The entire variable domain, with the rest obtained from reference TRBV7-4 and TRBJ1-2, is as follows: GAGVSQSPRYKVAKRGRDVALRCDSISGHVTLYWYRQTLGQGSEVLTYSQSDAQRDKSGRPSGRFSAERPERSVSTLKIQRTEQGDSAVYLCASSSPLLDRKFYGYTFGSGTRLTVV.

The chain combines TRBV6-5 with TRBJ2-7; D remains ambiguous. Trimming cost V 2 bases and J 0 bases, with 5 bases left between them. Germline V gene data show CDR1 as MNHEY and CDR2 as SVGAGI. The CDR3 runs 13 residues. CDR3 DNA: TGTGCCAGCAGTTACGGCTACTCCTACGAGCAGTACTTC. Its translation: CASSYGYSYEQYF.

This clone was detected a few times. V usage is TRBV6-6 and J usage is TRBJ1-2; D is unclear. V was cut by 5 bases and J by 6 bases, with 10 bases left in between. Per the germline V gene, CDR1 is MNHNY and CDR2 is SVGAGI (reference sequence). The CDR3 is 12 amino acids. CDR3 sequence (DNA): TGTGCCAGCAGTGCGTCCGATGATGGCTACACCTTC. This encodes CASSASDDGYTF.

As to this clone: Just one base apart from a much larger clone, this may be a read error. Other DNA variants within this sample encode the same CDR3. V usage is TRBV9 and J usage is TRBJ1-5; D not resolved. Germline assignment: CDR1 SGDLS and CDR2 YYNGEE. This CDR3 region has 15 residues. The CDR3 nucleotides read TGCGCCAGCAGCCTAGATGGAGGGAGCAATCAGCCCCAGCATTTT. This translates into CASSLDGGSNQPQHF.

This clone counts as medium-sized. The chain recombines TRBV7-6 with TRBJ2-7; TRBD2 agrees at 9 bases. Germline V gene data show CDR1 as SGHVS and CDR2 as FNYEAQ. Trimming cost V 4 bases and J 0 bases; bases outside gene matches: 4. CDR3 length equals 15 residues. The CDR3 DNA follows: TGTGCCAGCAGCTCAAGCGGGAGGTTCTCCTACGAGCAGTACTTC. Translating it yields CASSSSGRFSYEQYF.

The CDR3 spells CASSLGQGIYEQYF. CDR3 DNA sequence: TGCGCCAGCAGCTTGGGGCAGGGGATTTACGAGCAGTACTTC. The rearrangement links TRBV5-1 to TRBJ2-7, with a possible D match to TRBD1 (6 bases). The CDR3 length is 14 residues. The germline V gene has CDR1 SGHRS and CDR2 YFSETQ. The V end was cut by 0 bases, the J end by 4 bases, with 11 bases between.

CDR3 sequence reads: CASSDGQGMDEQFF. CDR3 nucleotides: TGCGCCAGCAGCGATGGACAGGGGATGGATGAGCAGTTCTTC. V usage is TRBV5-1 and J usage is TRBJ2-1; 9 bases fit TRBD1. The V and J ends lost 4 bases and 8 bases, in that order; junction bases with no gene match: 7. Germline CDR1 is SGHRS and CDR2 is YFSETQ. The length of the CDR3 is 14 residues.

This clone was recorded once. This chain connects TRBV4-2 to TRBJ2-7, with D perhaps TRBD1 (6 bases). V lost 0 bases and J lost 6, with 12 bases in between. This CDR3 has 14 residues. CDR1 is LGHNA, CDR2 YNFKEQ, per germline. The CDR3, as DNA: TGTGCCAGCAGCCAAGATGAAGCAGGGGTCGAGCAGTACTTC. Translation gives CASSQDEAGVEQYF.

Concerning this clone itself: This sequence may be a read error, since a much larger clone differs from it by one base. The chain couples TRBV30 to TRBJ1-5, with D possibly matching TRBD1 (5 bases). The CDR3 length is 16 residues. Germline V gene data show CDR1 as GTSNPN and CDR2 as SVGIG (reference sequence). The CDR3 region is CSWSVTGGMSNQPQHF. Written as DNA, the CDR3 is TGTTCCTGGAGTGTAACGGGGGGGATGAGCAATCAGCCCCAGCATTTT.

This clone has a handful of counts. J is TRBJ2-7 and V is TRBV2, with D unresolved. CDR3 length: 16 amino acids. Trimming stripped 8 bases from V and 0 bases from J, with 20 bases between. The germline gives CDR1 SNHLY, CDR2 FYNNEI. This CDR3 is CASSTIAATASYEQYF. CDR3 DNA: TGTGCCAGCTCCACCATTGCGGCAACCGCCTCCTACGAGCAGTACTTC.

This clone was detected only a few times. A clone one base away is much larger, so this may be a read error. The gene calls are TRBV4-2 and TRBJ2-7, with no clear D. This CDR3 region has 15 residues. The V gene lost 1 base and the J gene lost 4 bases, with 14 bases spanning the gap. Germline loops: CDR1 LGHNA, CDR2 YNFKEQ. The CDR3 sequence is CASSQVNDPDYEQYF. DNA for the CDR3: TGTGCCAGCAGCCAAGTCAACGACCCCGATTACGAGCAGTACTTC.

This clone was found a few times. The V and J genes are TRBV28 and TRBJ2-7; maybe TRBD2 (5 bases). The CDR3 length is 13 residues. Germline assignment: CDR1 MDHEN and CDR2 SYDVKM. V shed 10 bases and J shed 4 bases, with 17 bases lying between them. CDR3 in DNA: TGTGCCATCTCCGGTGGACTTCAATACGAGCAGTACTTC. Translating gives CAISGGLQYEQYF. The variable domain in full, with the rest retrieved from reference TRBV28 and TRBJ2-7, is DVKVTQSSRYLVKRTGEKVFLECVQDMDHENMFWYRQDPGLGLRLIYFSYDVKMKEKGDIPEGYSVSREKKERFSLILESASTNQTSMYLCAISGGLQYEQYFGPGTRLTVT.

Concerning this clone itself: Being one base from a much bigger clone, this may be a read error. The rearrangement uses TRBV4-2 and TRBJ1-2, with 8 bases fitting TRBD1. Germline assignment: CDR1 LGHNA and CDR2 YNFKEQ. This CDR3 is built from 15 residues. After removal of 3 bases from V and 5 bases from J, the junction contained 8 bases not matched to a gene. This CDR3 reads CASSHLGQELYGYTF. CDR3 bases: TGTGCCAGCAGCCACCTGGGACAGGAATTATATGGCTACACCTTC.